The clone carrying this T cell receptor beta chain came up many times. Antigen: not known. Arm-PCR of CDR3 regions and iRepertoire HTBI primers were the basis on which TCR beta libraries were built. TCRdb reprocessed the multiplex PCR reads via MiXCR and lists one record per CDR3 protein. The sample lists hundreds of thousands of distinct CDR3 sequences, approximately 23% occurring once. The sample is drawn from a study of regulatory T cells in long-lasting Graves disease. General observations from the study: Accuracy may have been reduced by the small sample size.

The CDR3 covers 13 residues. The V end lost 6 bases, the J end lost 7 bases, and 15 bases lay between the germline ends. Per germline, CDR1 DFQATT and CDR2 SNEGSKA (reference sequence). The time point here: persistent/refractory GD, antithyroid drugs over 5 years with positive TRAb. TCR sequences were obtained from RNA taken from PBMCs. The sequences come from peripheral blood mononuclear cells (PBMCs), collected when the disease was refractory, from a patient treated with antithyroid drugs. This receptor was taken from a female donor with Graves disease. The chain links TRBV20-1 to TRBJ1-4, with D perhaps matching TRBD1 (6 bases). The CDR3 reads CSAPSETGEKLFF. The CDR3 DNA follows: TGCAGTGCCCCATCAGAGACAGGTGAAAAACTGTTTTTT.